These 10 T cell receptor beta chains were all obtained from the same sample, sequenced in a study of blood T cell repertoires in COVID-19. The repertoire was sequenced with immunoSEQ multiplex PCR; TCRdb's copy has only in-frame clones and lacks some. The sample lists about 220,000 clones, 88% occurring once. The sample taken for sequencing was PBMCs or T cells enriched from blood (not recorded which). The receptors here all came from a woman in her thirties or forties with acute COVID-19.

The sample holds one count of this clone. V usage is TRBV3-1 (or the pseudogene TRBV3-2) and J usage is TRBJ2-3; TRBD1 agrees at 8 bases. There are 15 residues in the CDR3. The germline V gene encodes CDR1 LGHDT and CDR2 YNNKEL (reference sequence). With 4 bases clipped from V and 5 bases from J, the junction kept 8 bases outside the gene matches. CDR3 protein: CASSLGQGWEDTQYF. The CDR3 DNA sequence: TGTGCCAGCAGCCTAGGACAGGGATGGGAAGATACGCAGTATTTT.

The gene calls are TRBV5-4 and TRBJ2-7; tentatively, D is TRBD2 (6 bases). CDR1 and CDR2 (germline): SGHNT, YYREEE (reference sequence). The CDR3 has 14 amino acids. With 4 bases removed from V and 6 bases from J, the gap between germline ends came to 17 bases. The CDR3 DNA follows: TGTGCCAGCAGCCCGGGACTCCAGAGTGGCGAGCAGTACGTC. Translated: CASSPGLQSGEQYV.

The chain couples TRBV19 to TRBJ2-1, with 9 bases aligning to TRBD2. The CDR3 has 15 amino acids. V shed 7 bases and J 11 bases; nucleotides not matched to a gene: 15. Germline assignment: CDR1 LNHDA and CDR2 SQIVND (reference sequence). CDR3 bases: TGTGCCAGTACCCACGGGACTAGCTTCCCGTTACAGCAGTTCTTC. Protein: CASTHGTSFPLQQFF.

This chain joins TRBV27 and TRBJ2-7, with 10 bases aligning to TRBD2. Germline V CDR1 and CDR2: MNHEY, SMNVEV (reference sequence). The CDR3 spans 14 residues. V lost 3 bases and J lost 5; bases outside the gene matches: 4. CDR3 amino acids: CASSFGTSANEQYF. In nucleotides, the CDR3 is TGTGCCAGCAGTTTTGGGACTAGCGCCAACGAGCAGTACTTC.

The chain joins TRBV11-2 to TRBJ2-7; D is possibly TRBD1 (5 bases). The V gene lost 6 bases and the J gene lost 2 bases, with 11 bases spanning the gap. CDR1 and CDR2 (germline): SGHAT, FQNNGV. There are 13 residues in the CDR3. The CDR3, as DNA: TGTGCCAGCAGTCGAGACAGAACCTACGAGCAGTACGTC. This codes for CASSRDRTYEQYV.

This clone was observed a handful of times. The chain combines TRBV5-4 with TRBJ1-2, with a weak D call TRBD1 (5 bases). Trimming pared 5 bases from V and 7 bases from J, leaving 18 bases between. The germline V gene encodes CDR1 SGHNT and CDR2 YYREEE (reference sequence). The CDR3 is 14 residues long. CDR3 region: CASRAGIRVSGYTF. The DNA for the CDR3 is TGTGCCAGCAGAGCAGGGATCCGGGTCTCTGGCTACACCTTC.

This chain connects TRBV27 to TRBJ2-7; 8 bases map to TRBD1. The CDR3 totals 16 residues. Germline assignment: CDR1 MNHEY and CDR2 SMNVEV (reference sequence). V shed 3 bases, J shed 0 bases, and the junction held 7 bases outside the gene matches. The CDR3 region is CASSLGQGASSYEQYF. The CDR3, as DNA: TGTGCCAGCAGTTTGGGTCAGGGGGCGAGCTCCTACGAGCAGTACTTC.

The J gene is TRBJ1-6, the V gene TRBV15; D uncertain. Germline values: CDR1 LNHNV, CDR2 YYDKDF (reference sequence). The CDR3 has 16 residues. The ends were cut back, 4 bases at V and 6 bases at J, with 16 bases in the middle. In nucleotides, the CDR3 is TGTGCCACCAGCATCCTCTCCGGGGTTCCTAATTCACCCCTCCACTTT. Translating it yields CATSILSGVPNSPLHF.

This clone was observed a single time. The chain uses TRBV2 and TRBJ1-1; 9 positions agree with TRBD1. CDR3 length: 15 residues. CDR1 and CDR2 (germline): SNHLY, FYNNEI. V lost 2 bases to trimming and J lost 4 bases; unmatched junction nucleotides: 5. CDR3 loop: CASSERTGGGTEAFF. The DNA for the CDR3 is TGTGCCAGCAGTGAACGCACAGGGGGCGGCACTGAAGCTTTCTTT. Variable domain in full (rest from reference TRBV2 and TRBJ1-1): EPEVTQTPSHQVTQMGQEVILRCVPISNHLYFYWYRQILGQKVEFLVSFYNNEISEKSEIFDDQFSVERPDGSNFTLKIRSTKLEDSAMYFCASSERTGGGTEAFFGQGTRLTVV.

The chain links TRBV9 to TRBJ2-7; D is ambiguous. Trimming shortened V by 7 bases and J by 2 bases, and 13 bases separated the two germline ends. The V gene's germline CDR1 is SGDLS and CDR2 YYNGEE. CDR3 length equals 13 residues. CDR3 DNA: TGTGCCAGCGGAGAGGATCCGACCTACGAGCAGTACTTC. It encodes CASGEDPTYEQYF.